This TCR beta chain was retrieved from a study of blood T cell repertoires in COVID-19. Study overall: In each case, the material was cDNA or gDNA derived from T cells, B-cell-depleted T cells, or PBMCs.

Method: immunoSEQ multiplex PCR; TCRdb's copy keeps in-frame clones and lacks some. The table includes 200,000 to 250,000 clones, more than 75% detected once. The CDR3 contains 12 residues. Trimming removed 1 base from V and 5 bases from J, with 5 bases in between. Germline CDR1 reads SGHVS; CDR2 reads FQNEAQ. Participants spanned ages about 18 to 100 years and resided in over 20 US areas. Allocation to cohorts depended on clinical history reported by the participants. This sequence originates from a woman in her forties or fifties who had recovered from COVID-19. Input material: PBMCs or T cells enriched from blood (not recorded which). This chain uses TRBV7-8 with TRBJ2-5, with D perhaps matching TRBD2 (5 bases). The CDR3 region has the DNA TGTGCCAGCAGCTTAGGGGAGGAGACCCAGTACTTC. This translates into CASSLGEETQYF.